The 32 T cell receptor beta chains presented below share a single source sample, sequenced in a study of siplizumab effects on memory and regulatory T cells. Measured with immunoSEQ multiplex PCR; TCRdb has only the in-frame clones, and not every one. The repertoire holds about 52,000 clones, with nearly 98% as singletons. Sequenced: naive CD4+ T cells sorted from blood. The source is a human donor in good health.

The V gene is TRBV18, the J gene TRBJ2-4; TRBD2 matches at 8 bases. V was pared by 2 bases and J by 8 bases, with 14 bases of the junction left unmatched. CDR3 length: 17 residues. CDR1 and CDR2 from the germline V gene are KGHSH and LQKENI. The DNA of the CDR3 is TGTGCCAGCTCACCAAGGTCCTCCAGCGGGAGTTTGTACATTCAGTACTTC. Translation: CASSPRSSSGSLYIQYF.

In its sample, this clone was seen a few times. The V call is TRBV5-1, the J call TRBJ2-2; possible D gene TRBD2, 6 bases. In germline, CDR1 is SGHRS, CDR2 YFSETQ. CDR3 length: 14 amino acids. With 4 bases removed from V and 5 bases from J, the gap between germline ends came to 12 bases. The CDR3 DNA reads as TGCGCCAGCAGCCGGGAGAGGGGAACCGGGGAGCTGTTTTTT. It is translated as CASSRERGTGELFF.

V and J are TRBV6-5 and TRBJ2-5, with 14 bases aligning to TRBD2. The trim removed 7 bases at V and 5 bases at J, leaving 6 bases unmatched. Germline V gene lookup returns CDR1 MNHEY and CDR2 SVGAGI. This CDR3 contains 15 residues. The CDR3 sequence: CASTPGLAGVETQYF. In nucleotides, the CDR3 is TGTGCCAGCACTCCGGGACTAGCGGGAGTCGAGACCCAGTACTTC.

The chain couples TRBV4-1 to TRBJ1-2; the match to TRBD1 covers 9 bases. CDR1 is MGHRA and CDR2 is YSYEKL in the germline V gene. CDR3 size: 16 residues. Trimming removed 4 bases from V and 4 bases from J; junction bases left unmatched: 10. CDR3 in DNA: TGCGCCAGCAGCCCGGGACAGGGAAGAGTAATCTATGGCTACACCTTC. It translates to CASSPGQGRVIYGYTF.

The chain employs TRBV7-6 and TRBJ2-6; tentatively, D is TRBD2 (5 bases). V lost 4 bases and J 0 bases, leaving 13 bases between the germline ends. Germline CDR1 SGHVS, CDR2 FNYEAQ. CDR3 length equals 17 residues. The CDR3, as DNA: TGTGCCAGCAGCTCATCCGGAGCGGTCTCTGGGGCCAACGTCCTGACTTTC. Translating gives CASSSSGAVSGANVLTF. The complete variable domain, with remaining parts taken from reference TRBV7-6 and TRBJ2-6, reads GAGVSQSPRYKVTKRGQDVALRCDPISGHVSLYWYRQALGQGPEFLTYFNYEAQQDKSGLPNDRFSAERPEGSISTLTIQRTEQRDSAMYRCASSSSGAVSGANVLTFGAGSRLTVL.

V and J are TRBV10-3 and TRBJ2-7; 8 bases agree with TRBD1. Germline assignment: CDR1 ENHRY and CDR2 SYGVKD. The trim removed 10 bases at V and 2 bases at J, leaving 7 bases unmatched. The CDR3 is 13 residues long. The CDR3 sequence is CASGTGAAYEQYF. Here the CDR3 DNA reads TGTGCCAGTGGGACAGGCGCTGCCTACGAGCAGTACTTC.

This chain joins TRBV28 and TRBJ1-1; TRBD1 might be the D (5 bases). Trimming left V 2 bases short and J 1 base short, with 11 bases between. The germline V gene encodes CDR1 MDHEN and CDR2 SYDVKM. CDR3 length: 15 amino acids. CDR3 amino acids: CASSLSPGQNTEAFF. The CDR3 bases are TGTGCCAGCAGTTTAAGCCCCGGACAGAACACTGAAGCTTTCTTT.

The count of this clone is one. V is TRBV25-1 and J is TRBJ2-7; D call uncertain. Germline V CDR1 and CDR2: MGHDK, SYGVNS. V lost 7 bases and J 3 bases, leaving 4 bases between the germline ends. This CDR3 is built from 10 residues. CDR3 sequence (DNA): TGTGCCAGCATTGTCTACGAGCAGTACTTC. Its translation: CASIVYEQYF.

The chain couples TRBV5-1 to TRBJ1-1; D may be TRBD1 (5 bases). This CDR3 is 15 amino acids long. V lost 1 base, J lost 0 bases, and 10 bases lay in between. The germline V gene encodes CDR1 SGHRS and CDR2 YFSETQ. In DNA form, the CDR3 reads TGCGCCAGCAGCTTGCGGAGACAGCTGAACACTGAAGCTTTCTTT. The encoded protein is CASSLRRQLNTEAFF. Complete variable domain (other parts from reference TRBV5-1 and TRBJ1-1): KAGVTQTPRYLIKTRGQQVTLSCSPISGHRSVSWYQQTPGQGLQFLFEYFSETQRNKGNFPGRFSGRQFSNSRSEMNVSTLELGDSALYLCASSLRRQLNTEAFFGQGTRLTVV.

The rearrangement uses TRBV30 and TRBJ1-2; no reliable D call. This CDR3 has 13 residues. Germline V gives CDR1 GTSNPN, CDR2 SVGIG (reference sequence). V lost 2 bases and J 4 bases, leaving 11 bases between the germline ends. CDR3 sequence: CAWSLLSGYGYTF. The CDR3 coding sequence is TGTGCCTGGAGTCTCCTCTCGGGCTATGGCTACACCTTC.

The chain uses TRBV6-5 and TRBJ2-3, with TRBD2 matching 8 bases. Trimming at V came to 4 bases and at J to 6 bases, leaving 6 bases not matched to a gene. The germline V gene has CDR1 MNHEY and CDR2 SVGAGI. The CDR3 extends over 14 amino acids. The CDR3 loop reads CASSLGLVSDTQYF. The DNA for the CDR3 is TGTGCCAGCAGTTTGGGACTAGTTTCTGATACGCAGTATTTT.

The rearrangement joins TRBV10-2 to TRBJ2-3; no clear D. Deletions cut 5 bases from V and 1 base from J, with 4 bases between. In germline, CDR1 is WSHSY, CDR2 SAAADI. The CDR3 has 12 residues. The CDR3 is CASSRGTDTQYF. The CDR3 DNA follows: TGCGCCAGCAGTCGAGGCACAGATACGCAGTATTTT.

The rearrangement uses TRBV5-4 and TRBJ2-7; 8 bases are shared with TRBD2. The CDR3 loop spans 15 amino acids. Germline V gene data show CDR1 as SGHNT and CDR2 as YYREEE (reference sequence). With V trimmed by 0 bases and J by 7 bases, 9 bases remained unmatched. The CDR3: CASSLAGGGGTEQYF. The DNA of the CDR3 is TGTGCCAGCAGCTTGGCGGGGGGGGGCGGTACTGAGCAGTACTTC.

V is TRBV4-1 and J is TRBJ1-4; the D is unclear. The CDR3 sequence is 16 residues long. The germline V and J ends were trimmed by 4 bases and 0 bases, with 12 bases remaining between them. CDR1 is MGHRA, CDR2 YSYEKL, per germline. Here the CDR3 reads CASSRKGGTTNEKLFF. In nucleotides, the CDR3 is TGCGCCAGCAGCCGGAAGGGCGGGACAACTAATGAAAAACTGTTTTTT.

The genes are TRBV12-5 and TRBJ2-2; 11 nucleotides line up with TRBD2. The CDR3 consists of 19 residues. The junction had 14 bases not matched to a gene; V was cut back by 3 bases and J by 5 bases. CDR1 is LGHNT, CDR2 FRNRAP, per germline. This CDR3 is CASGFPLTSGSWETGELFF. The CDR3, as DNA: TGTGCTAGTGGTTTCCCCCTAACTAGCGGGAGTTGGGAAACCGGGGAGCTGTTTTTT.

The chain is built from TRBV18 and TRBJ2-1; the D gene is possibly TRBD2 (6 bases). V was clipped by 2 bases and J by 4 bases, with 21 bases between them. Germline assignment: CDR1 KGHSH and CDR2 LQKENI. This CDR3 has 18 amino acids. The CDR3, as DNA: TGTGCCAGCTCACCAATTGCTATATCGGGACTCGGATACAATGAGCAGTTCTTC. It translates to CASSPIAISGLGYNEQFF.

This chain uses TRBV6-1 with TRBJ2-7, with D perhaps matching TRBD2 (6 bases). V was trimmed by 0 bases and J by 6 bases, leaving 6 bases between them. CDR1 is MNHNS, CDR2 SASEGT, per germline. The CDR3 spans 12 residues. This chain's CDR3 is CASSEAGGEQYF. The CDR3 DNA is TGTGCCAGCAGTGAAGCGGGGGGCGAGCAGTACTTC.

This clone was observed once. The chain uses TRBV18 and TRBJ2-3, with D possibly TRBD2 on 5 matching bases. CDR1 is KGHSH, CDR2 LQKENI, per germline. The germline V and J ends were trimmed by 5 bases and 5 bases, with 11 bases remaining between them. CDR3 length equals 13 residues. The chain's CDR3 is CASSSGLRDTQYF. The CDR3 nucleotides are TGTGCCAGCTCATCTGGACTTCGAGATACGCAGTATTTT.

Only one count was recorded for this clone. The CDR3 region is CASAGTPVSGELFF. The CDR3 coding sequence is TGTGCCAGCGCGGGCACCCCGGTTTCCGGGGAGCTGTTTTTT. The V call is TRBV7-3, the J call TRBJ2-2; perhaps TRBD2 as D (5 bases). In germline, CDR1 is SGHTA, CDR2 FQGTGA. The CDR3 sequence is 14 residues long. V lost 8 bases, J lost 6 bases, and 16 bases lay in between.

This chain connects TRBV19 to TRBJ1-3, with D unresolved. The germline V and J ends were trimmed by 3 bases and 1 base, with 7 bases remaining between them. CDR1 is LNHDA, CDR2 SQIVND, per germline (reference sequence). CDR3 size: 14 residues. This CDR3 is CASSIPGSGNTIYF. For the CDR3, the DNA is TGTGCCAGTAGTATCCCAGGATCTGGAAACACCATATATTTT.

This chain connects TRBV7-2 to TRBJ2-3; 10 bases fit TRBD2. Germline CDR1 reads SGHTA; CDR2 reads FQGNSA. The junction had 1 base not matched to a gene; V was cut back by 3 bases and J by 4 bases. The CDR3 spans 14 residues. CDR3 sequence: CASSFGLAADTQYF. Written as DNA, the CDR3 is TGTGCCAGCAGCTTCGGACTAGCGGCAGATACGCAGTATTTT.

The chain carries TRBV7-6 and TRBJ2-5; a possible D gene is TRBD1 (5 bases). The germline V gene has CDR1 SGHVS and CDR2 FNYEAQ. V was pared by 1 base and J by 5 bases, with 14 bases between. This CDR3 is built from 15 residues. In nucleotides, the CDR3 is TGTGCCAGCAGCTTAGTGGGTGTGGGGCGGGAGACCCAGTACTTC. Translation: CASSLVGVGRETQYF.

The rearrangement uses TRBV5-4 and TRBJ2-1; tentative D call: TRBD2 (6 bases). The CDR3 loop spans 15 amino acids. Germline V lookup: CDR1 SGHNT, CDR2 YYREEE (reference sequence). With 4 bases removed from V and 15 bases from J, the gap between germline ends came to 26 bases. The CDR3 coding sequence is TGTGCCAGCAGCCCCTACCCGACTAGTGTAGGGATTTGGTTCTTC. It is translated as CASSPYPTSVGIWFF. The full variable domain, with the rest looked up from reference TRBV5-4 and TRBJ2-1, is ETGVTQSPTHLIKTRGQQVTLRCSSQSGHNTVSWYQQALGQGPQFIFQYYREEENGRGNFPPRFSGLQFPNYSSELNVNALELDDSALYLCASSPYPTSVGIWFFGPGTRLTVL.

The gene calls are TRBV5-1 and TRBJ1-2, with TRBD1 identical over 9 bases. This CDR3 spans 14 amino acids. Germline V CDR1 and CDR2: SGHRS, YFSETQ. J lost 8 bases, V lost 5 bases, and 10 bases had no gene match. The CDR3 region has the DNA TGCGCCAGCAGGACGCCGGGGACAGGGCGAGGCTACACCTTC. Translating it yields CASRTPGTGRGYTF.

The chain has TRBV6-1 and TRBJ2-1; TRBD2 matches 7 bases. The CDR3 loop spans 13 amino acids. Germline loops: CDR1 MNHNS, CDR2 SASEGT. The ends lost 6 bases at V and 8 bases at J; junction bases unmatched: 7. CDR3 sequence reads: CASSRTSVDEQFF. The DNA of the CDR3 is TGTGCCAGCAGCAGAACTAGCGTCGATGAGCAGTTCTTC.

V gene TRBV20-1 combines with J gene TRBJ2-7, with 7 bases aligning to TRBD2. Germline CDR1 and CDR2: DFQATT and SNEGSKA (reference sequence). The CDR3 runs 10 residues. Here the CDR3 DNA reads TGCTCGGGACTATTCTACGAGCAGTACTTC. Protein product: CSGLFYEQYF.

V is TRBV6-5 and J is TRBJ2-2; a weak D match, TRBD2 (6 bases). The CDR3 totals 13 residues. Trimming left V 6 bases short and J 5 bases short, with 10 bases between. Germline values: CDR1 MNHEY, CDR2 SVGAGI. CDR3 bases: TGTGCCAGCAGCCGTAGCGGAACCGGGGAGCTGTTTTTT. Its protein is CASSRSGTGELFF.

Written as DNA, the CDR3 is TGTGCCAGCAGCTGGGGTGGGGGCGGCTTATCCACTGGCTATGGCTACACCTTC. Translating gives CASSWGGGGLSTGYGYTF. The chain couples TRBV5-5 to TRBJ1-2, with D possibly TRBD1 on 6 matching bases. V was trimmed by 3 bases and J by 4 bases, leaving 25 bases between them. Germline values: CDR1 SGHKS, CDR2 YYEKEE (reference sequence). The CDR3 consists of 18 residues.

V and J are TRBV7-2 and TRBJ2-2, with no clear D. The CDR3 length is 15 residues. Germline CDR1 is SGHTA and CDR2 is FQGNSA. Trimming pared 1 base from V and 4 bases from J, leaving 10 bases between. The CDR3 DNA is TGTGCCAGCAGCTTAGGGGCTAGTGGCACCGGGGAGCTGTTTTTT. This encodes CASSLGASGTGELFF.

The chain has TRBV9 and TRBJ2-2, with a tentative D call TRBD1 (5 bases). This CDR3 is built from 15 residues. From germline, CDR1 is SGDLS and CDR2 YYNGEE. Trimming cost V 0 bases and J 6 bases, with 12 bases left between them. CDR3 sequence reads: CASSVGQGWAGELFF. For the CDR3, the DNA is TGTGCCAGCAGCGTAGGCCAGGGATGGGCCGGGGAGCTGTTTTTT.

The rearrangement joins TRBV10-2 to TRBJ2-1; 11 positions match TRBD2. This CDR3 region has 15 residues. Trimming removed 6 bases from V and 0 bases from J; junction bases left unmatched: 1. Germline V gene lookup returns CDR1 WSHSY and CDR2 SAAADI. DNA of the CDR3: TGCGCCAGCAGGGGGACTAGCGGCTCCTACAATGAGCAGTTCTTC. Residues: CASRGTSGSYNEQFF.

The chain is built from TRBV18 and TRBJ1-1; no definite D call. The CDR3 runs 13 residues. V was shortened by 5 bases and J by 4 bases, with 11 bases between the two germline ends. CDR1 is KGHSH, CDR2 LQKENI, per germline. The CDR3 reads CASSSFQGTEAFF. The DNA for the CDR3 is TGTGCCAGCTCATCTTTTCAAGGCACTGAAGCTTTCTTT. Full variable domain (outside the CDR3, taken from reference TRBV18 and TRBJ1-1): NAGVMQNPRHLVRRRGQEARLRCSPMKGHSHVYWYRQLPEEGLKFMVYLQKENIIDESGMPKERFSAEFPKEGPSILRIQQVVRGDSAAYFCASSSFQGTEAFFGQGTRLTVV.